This TCR beta chain was identified during a study of T-cell reconstitution after alpha-beta-depleted transplantation in children. Regarding the study as a whole: Alpha-beta T cells present about two months after transplant were reported to originate from several hundred expanded graft clones. Surviving recipient T cells and thymic progenitors accounted for the high day-60 TCRbeta diversity observed in some patients.

Construction of the TCRbeta library involved unique molecular identifiers. TCRdb re-analysed the PCR reads in MiXCR, keeping a single row per CDR3 protein. The top ten clones hold around 2% of a sample with hundreds of thousands of distinct CDR3 sequences, 10% to 15% of them seen once. A few counts support this clonotype. The antigen is undetermined. V shed 4 bases and J 6 bases; nucleotides not matched to a gene: 11. Germline CDR1 and CDR2: MRHNA and SNTAGT. This CDR3 contains 17 residues. This TCR was recovered from a male patient under 18 who had a stem cell transplant for acute myeloid leukemia, so the T cells may come from the graft donor. The chain recombines TRBV6-4 with TRBJ2-1; TRBD2 aligns across 11 bases. The material sequenced was PBMCs, mostly from graft donor cells, taken 360 days after TCRalphabeta/CD19-depleted stem cell transplant. The CDR3 region is CASSALSSTSGGNEQFF. DNA for the CDR3: TGTGCCAGCAGTGCACTCTCTTCTACTAGCGGGGGCAATGAGCAGTTCTTC.